The sequence of this T cell receptor (beta chain) was determined in a study of cytomegalovirus exposure and HLA in healthy donors (dated 2017 in TCRdb). Regarding the research as a whole: The 670 or so repertoires of the first cohort and the 120 validation repertoires were produced on the same platform, according to a later analysis. In addition to the first cohort of hundreds of subjects, a separate validation cohort of about 120 different subjects was used. To predict cytomegalovirus infection status, the study brought together high-throughput TCR immunosequencing, statistical association of individual TCRs with disease status, and machine learning. The study aimed to test whether signatures of past pathogen exposure could be identified by cataloging public T cell receptors. What the study reported, not specific to this receptor: A few of the identified cytomegalovirus-associated TCR beta chains were confirmed in vitro to be specific for cytomegalovirus antigens. In both the original and validation cohorts, the classifier was reported to diagnose cytomegalovirus status with high specificity and sensitivity. Most TCR sequences were seen in very few donors, while some public TCRs were found in many individuals. The authors suggested that the approach could potentially be extended to other disease states and immunological phenotypes. All 120 or so repertoires were used to score co-occurrence in the validation cohort in a later analysis, because that analysis had no HLA typing for the cohort. In the study, 150 to 200 TCR beta chains were listed as associated with cytomegalovirus. Subsequent analysis determined that TCRs grouped into clusters in the first cohort also showed a tendency toward co-occurrence across the roughly 110 validation repertoires, and 85% to 95% of cluster scores exceeded 0.

A remark on this clone: The antigen this receptor binds is unknown. The sample holds no much larger clone one base away, and base qualities are not on file.

The library was generated by the immunoSEQ multiplex PCR assay. For the original study's pipeline: To diagnose cytomegalovirus status from the catalog of TCR beta chain sequences, a statistical classification framework was built. TCRdb re-hosts the immuneACCESS table, in-frame sequences only. Its copies lack some clones; in the studies checked, an unresolved V gene accounts for under half of them, and the cause for the rest is not known. Clone size and the V and J calls come from that table; the DNA yielded D and trimming. The sample table records some 140,000 clones; approximately 87% of these occur just once. The ten top clones hold roughly 3% of the sample. V and J are truncated by 4 bases and 1 base respectively, leaving an intervening sequence of 12 bases. The germline V gene provides CDR1 SGHDT and CDR2 YYEEEE. From the cysteine up to the phenylalanine, the CDR3 has a length of 14 residues. The sequence is cut down to CDR3 DNA, 42 bases in frame from base 1.

Donors formed part of the validation cohort, which comprised about 130 subjects and was distinct from the first cohort of roughly 600 subjects. The sample was PBMCs. The sequence is built from TRBV5-6 and TRBJ2-7, and perhaps TRBD1 as D gene, on 6 matching bases. The receptor comes from a man younger than 35 in good health and CMV-seronegative. The nucleotide sequence is TGTGCCAGCAGCCTCGGGACACCGTCCTACGAGCAGTACTTC. This is translated as CASSLGTPSYEQYF. Here the CDR3 is joined to the reference TRBV5-6 and TRBJ2-7 genes, and the full variable domain is: DAGVTQSPTHLIKTRGQQVTLRCSPKSGHDTVSWYQQALGQGPQFIFQYYEEEERQRGNFPDRFSGHQFPNYSSELNVNALLLGDSALYLCASSLGTPSYEQYFGPGTRLTVT.